This T cell receptor (beta chain) stems from a study of immune heterogeneity within non-small cell lung tumors. Study information: The tumor set comprised a handful of squamous cell carcinomas and approximately ten non-squamous carcinomas (plus 1 not otherwise specified). Study results and limitations: A moderate but significant correlation was found, linking local T-cell clonality with local tumor mutational burden (R roughly 0.35). Recurrence of the same dominant CDR3 beta clonotypes was seen across tumor sites within a patient, and site-unique high-frequency clones were present alongside them.

Bulk tumor genomic DNA was the template, and each sample received 450 to 750 ng. During surgery, several far-apart biopsies were obtained from every primary tumor. Patients underwent curative surgery for non-small cell lung cancer (untreated and newly diagnosed). Deletions cut 1 base from V and 4 bases from J, with 8 bases between. This CDR3 is 14 amino acids long. In its sample, this clonotype was seen a few times. Its antigen is not known. Using 32 V and 13 J primers, multiplex PCR amplified TCR beta CDR3. In TCRdb, the multiplex PCR reads were re-called with MiXCR into one record per CDR3 protein. The sample holds 3,100 or so distinct CDR3 sequences, approximately 35% seen once.

The clonotype was recovered from a man between 65 and 85 years old with non-small cell lung cancer. V usage is TRBV12-3 or TRBV12-4 and J usage is TRBJ2-1; tentative D call: TRBD1 (6 bases). Sequenced sample: lung tumor tissue. The CDR3 reads CASSLGDIYNEQFF. The CDR3 nucleotides read TGTGCCAGCAGTTTAGGGGACATTTACAATGAGCAGTTCTTC.